What follows are 12 T cell receptor beta chains derived from one specimen sequenced in a study of blood T cell repertoires in COVID-19. Repertoires were generated with immunoSEQ multiplex PCR, while TCRdb's copy carries only in-frame clones and drops some. The data show a few hundred thousand clones, about 91% seen once. Sequencing was performed on peripheral blood. These receptors all come from a man of 80 years or more with acute or convalescent COVID-19.

CDR3 in amino acids: CASSFSRGSSGNTIYF. The CDR3 nucleotides read TGTGCCAGCAGCTTCTCCCGTGGCAGCTCTGGAAACACCATATATTTT. The V and J genes are TRBV7-2 and TRBJ1-3; D ambiguous. Germline CDR1 SGHTA, CDR2 FQGNSA. The CDR3 covers 16 residues. Trimming removed 3 bases at V and 0 bases at J, with 12 bases between.

The J gene is TRBJ2-5, the V gene TRBV7-2; 7 bases are a match to TRBD2. The germline V gene encodes CDR1 SGHTA and CDR2 FQGNSA. V was clipped by 3 bases and J by 0 bases; unmatched bases: 1. The length of the CDR3 is 14 residues. CDR3 DNA sequence: TGTGCCAGCAGCTTCCTAGCGGACCAAGAGACCCAGTACTTC. It is translated as CASSFLADQETQYF.

The chain combines TRBV5-1 with TRBJ2-3, with 16 bases identical to TRBD2. The ends lost 5 bases at V and 6 bases at J; junction bases unmatched: 15. CDR1 SGHRS and CDR2 YFSETQ come from the germline V gene. This CDR3 is built from 19 residues. The DNA for the CDR3 is TGCGCCAGCAGACCGACAGGGGCCGGGACTAGCGGGAGGGCTGATACGCAGTATTTT. Translated: CASRPTGAGTSGRADTQYF.

The gene calls are TRBV14 and TRBJ2-3; maybe TRBD1 (6 bases). CDR1 and CDR2 (germline): SGHDN, FVKESK. The length of the CDR3 is 16 residues. The ends were cut back, 0 bases at V and 2 bases at J, with 12 bases in the middle. As DNA, the CDR3 is TGTGCCAGCAGCCAAGATCTCGGACAGATCACAGATACGCAGTATTTT. Amino acids: CASSQDLGQITDTQYF.

V and J are TRBV15 and TRBJ2-1, with D perhaps matching TRBD2 (6 bases). Per the germline V gene, CDR1 is LNHNV and CDR2 is YYDKDF (reference sequence). V lost 5 bases and J lost 3, with 14 bases in between. This CDR3 is built from 15 residues. The CDR3 sequence: CATSLSGRSYNEQFF. DNA for the CDR3: TGTGCCACCAGCTTAAGCGGGCGTAGCTACAATGAGCAGTTCTTC.

This clone was counted a few times. J is TRBJ2-3 and V is TRBV7-9; TRBD1 matches at 8 bases. The V gene's germline CDR1 is SEHNR and CDR2 FQNEAQ (reference sequence). J gave up 3 bases and V 1 base, and 9 bases lay outside the gene matches. This CDR3 is built from 17 residues. The CDR3 nucleotides read TGTGCCAGCAGCTTAGAGGGGGGCTGGACAGGGACAGATACGCAGTATTTT. Translated: CASSLEGGWTGTDTQYF.

The chain couples TRBV2 to TRBJ1-5; TRBD1 might be the D (6 bases). The V and J ends lost 8 bases and 1 base respectively, with 15 bases between them. The CDR3 contains 15 residues. Germline V gene sequence: CDR1 SNHLY, CDR2 FYNNEI. The CDR3 loop reads CASSRGGGSNQPQHF. The CDR3, as DNA: TGTGCCAGCTCTCGGGGAGGGGGAAGCAATCAGCCCCAGCATTTT.

The chain employs TRBV5-1 and TRBJ2-7, with no clear D. The germline CDR1 and CDR2 sequences are SGHRS and YFSETQ. Trimming removed 3 bases at V and 2 bases at J, with 12 bases between. The CDR3 consists of 14 residues. CDR3 DNA sequence: TGCGCCAGCAGCTCGGCTGGGCCCCCCTACGAGCAGTACTTC. Translating gives CASSSAGPPYEQYF.

The gene calls are TRBV28 and TRBJ1-3; possible D gene TRBD1, 5 bases. V dropped 7 bases and J dropped 0 bases, with 10 bases sitting between them. The germline V gene has CDR1 MDHEN and CDR2 SYDVKM. The CDR3 is 14 amino acids. The DNA of the CDR3 is TGTGCCAGCAACCCAGGGTCCTCTGGAAACACCATATATTTT. The encoded protein is CASNPGSSGNTIYF.

The chain recombines TRBV11-2 with TRBJ2-4; 9 nucleotides align to TRBD1. CDR1 and CDR2 (germline): SGHAT, FQNNGV. V gave up 0 bases and J gave up 5 bases; unmatched junction bases: 5. This CDR3 has 16 residues. CDR3 DNA sequence: TGTGCCAGCAGCTTAGAGGGACAGGGATTGGAAAACATTCAGTACTTC. Translated: CASSLEGQGLENIQYF.

This clone appeared a single time. The chain recombines TRBV1 with TRBJ2-7; no DNA check was done on the table's D call, TRBD2. TRBV1 has pseudogene status. The CDR3 consists of 10 residues. The CDR3 DNA is TGCACCAGCCCACGCGGCGAGCAGTACTTC. Translated, it gives CTSPRGEQYF.

The rearrangement uses TRBV19 and TRBJ1-4; D is possibly TRBD1 (5 bases). The V end was cut by 3 bases, the J end by 2 bases, with 13 bases between. The germline V gene has CDR1 LNHDA and CDR2 SQIVND (reference sequence). The CDR3 is 16 residues long. Written as DNA, the CDR3 is TGTGCCAGTAGTATTCAGGGAATATCGACTAATGAAAAACTGTTTTTT. This encodes CASSIQGISTNEKLFF.